This paragraph covers one T cell receptor (beta chain) sequence. This entry is derived from a study of T cell responses to AZD1222 COVID-19 vaccine. Looking at the study overall: Pooled in the analysis were second doses at about 4 or about 12 weeks.

Using immunoSEQ multiplex PCR, the repertoire was profiled, and TCRdb retains in-frame clones only, with some absent. Of about 120,000 clones listed, around 86% were seen once; the top ten hold 20% to 25%. There are 12 residues in the CDR3. V lost 7 bases and J lost 1, with 7 bases in between. Germline CDR1 and CDR2: SEHNR and FQNEAQ (reference sequence). The clonotype originates from an adult in good health. The source was peripheral blood, collected on day 0 of AZD1222 vaccination. The gene calls are TRBV7-9 and TRBJ1-1; D is undetermined. Here the CDR3 reads CASTLGNTEAFF. CDR3 bases: TGTGCCAGCACCCTCGGGAACACTGAAGCTTTCTTT. The whole variable domain, remainder taken from reference TRBV7-9 and TRBJ1-1, is DTGVSQNPRHKITKRGQNVTFRCDPISEHNRLYWYRQTLGQGPEFLTYFQNEAQLEKSRLLSDRFSAERPKGSFSTLEIQRTEQGDSAMYLCASTLGNTEAFFGQGTRLTVV.